These T cell receptor beta chains were read from a single sample in a study of T cells in Graves' hyperthyroidism and ophthalmopathy. Using its own MiXCR run on the multiplex PCR reads, TCRdb lists one record per CDR3 protein. The data contain hundreds of thousands of distinct CDR3 sequences, 38% of them seen just once; the ten biggest clones take up 7% to 10%. The sequencing sample was made of blood. The source of these receptors is a young man with Graves' hyperthyroidism. Each CDR3 is given with its conserved first and last residue. The order of the fields is V gene, J gene, D gene, clone size, CDR3 protein, CDR3 DNA. D genes are given only for firm matches. Rows may omit the clone size; those that give it use once, few, many or a size class.

v_call: TRBV12-3/TRBV12-4; j_call: TRBJ1-1; d_call: NA; clone_size: NA; cdr3_aa: CASSFMETTEAFF; cdr3_nt: TGTGCCAGCAGTTTTATGGAGACCACTGAAGCTTTCTTT
v_call: TRBV29-1; j_call: TRBJ2-2; d_call: NA; clone_size: NA; cdr3_aa: CSVEDVRPGELFF; cdr3_nt: TGCAGCGTTGAAGATGTCCGTCCCGGGGAGCTGTTTTTT
v_call: TRBV25-1; j_call: TRBJ1-1; d_call: NA; clone_size: NA; cdr3_aa: CASSLGGSGNTEAFF; cdr3_nt: TGCGCCAGCAGCCTCGGAGGGTCGGGGAACACTGAAGCTTTCTTT
v_call: TRBV7-2; j_call: TRBJ2-5; d_call: NA; clone_size: NA; cdr3_aa: CASSAGQKGTQYF; cdr3_nt: TGTGCCAGCAGCGCCGGTCAGAAGGGGACCCAGTACTTC
v_call: TRBV6-1; j_call: TRBJ1-4; d_call: TRBD1; clone_size: NA; cdr3_aa: CASSQGGLSEKLFF; cdr3_nt: TGTGCCAGCAGCCAAGGGGGCCTCAGTGAAAAACTGTTTTTT
v_call: TRBV20-1; j_call: TRBJ1-5; d_call: NA; clone_size: NA; cdr3_aa: CSARVPGVLGQPQHF; cdr3_nt: TGCAGTGCTAGAGTCCCAGGGGTTTTGGGTCAGCCCCAGCATTTT
v_call: TRBV15; j_call: TRBJ1-4; d_call: NA; clone_size: NA; cdr3_aa: CATSTGARSGKLFF; cdr3_nt: TGTGCCACCAGCACAGGGGCACGCTCTGGAAAACTGTTTTTT
v_call: TRBV7-8; j_call: TRBJ1-1; d_call: NA; clone_size: few; cdr3_aa: CASSRTGDQNTEAFF; cdr3_nt: TGTGCCAGCAGCCGGACCGGGGACCAGAACACTGAAGCTTTCTTT
v_call: TRBV20-1; j_call: TRBJ1-1; d_call: NA; clone_size: NA; cdr3_aa: CSARGSIGRNTEAFF; cdr3_nt: TGCAGTGCTAGGGGCAGCATCGGCCGGAACACTGAAGCTTTCTTT
v_call: TRBV15; j_call: TRBJ2-3; d_call: TRBD1; clone_size: NA; cdr3_aa: CATSTRQGRTDTQYF; cdr3_nt: TGTGCCACCAGCACTCGACAGGGGAGGACAGATACGCAGTATTTT
v_call: TRBV19; j_call: TRBJ2-7; d_call: NA; clone_size: many; cdr3_aa: CASTVTGSYEQYF; cdr3_nt: TGTGCCAGTACTGTCACAGGCTCCTACGAGCAGTACTTC
v_call: TRBV13; j_call: TRBJ1-2; d_call: NA; clone_size: many; cdr3_aa: CASSLGGVDGYTF; cdr3_nt: TGTGCCAGCAGCTTGGGAGGGGTGGATGGCTACACCTTC
v_call: TRBV2; j_call: TRBJ2-1; d_call: NA; clone_size: NA; cdr3_aa: CASSENPVNEQFF; cdr3_nt: TGTGCCAGCAGTGAGAACCCAGTCAATGAGCAGTTCTTC
v_call: TRBV19; j_call: TRBJ2-6; d_call: NA; clone_size: NA; cdr3_aa: CASSIDTGSYSGANVLTF; cdr3_nt: TGTGCCAGTAGTATAGATACTGGGTCTTACTCTGGGGCCAACGTCCTGACTTTC
v_call: TRBV11-2; j_call: TRBJ2-7; d_call: NA; clone_size: few; cdr3_aa: CASSLEQGGEQYF; cdr3_nt: TGTGCCAGCAGCTTAGAGCAGGGGGGAGAGCAGTACTTC
v_call: TRBV29-1; j_call: TRBJ1-1; d_call: NA; clone_size: many; cdr3_aa: CSVVGKEAEAFF; cdr3_nt: TGCAGCGTTGTGGGTAAGGAGGCTGAAGCTTTCTTT
v_call: TRBV6-5; j_call: TRBJ1-2; d_call: NA; clone_size: NA; cdr3_aa: CASSESSIYGYTF; cdr3_nt: TGTGCCAGCAGTGAAAGTTCGATCTATGGCTACACCTTC
v_call: TRBV10-2; j_call: TRBJ2-7; d_call: NA; clone_size: many; cdr3_aa: CASWRDYNSYEQYF; cdr3_nt: TGCGCCAGCTGGCGAGACTACAACTCCTACGAGCAGTACTTC
v_call: TRBV25-1; j_call: TRBJ2-7; d_call: NA; clone_size: many; cdr3_aa: CASSEWHSYEQYF; cdr3_nt: TGTGCCAGCAGTGAGTGGCACTCCTACGAGCAGTACTTC
v_call: TRBV10-3; j_call: TRBJ1-6; d_call: TRBD1; clone_size: NA; cdr3_aa: CARPTGDNSPLHF; cdr3_nt: TGTGCCAGGCCGACAGGGGACAATTCACCCCTCCACTTT
v_call: TRBV2; j_call: TRBJ2-5; d_call: TRBD1; clone_size: NA; cdr3_aa: CASIKPGQGTQYF; cdr3_nt: TGTGCCAGCATCAAGCCGGGACAGGGGACCCAGTACTTC
v_call: TRBV20-1; j_call: TRBJ2-7; d_call: NA; clone_size: few; cdr3_aa: CSATGWKEGEQYF; cdr3_nt: TGCAGTGCTACGGGTTGGAAGGAGGGCGAGCAGTACTTC
v_call: TRBV19; j_call: TRBJ2-6; d_call: TRBD1; clone_size: NA; cdr3_aa: CASSPQDRGGTGANVLTF; cdr3_nt: TGTGCCAGTAGTCCTCAGGACAGGGGAGGTACTGGGGCCAACGTCCTGACTTTC
v_call: TRBV5-1; j_call: TRBJ2-7; d_call: NA; clone_size: few; cdr3_aa: CASSLDPADGSDEQYF; cdr3_nt: TGCGCCAGCAGCTTGGATCCAGCGGACGGAAGCGATGAGCAGTACTTC
v_call: TRBV10-2; j_call: TRBJ1-3; d_call: NA; clone_size: NA; cdr3_aa: CASSEGGAANTIYF; cdr3_nt: TGCGCCAGCAGTGAGGGGGGAGCGGCGAACACCATATATTTT
v_call: TRBV6-5; j_call: TRBJ1-1; d_call: NA; clone_size: NA; cdr3_aa: CASSYSTQGGTEAFF; cdr3_nt: TGTGCCAGCAGTTACTCGACCCAGGGAGGCACTGAAGCTTTCTTT
v_call: TRBV5-1; j_call: TRBJ2-6; d_call: NA; clone_size: few; cdr3_aa: CASSSEISGANVLTF; cdr3_nt: TGCGCCAGCAGCTCCGAAATCTCTGGGGCCAACGTCCTGACTTTC
v_call: TRBV7-2; j_call: TRBJ1-1; d_call: NA; clone_size: NA; cdr3_aa: CASSPRRTWDTEAFF; cdr3_nt: TGTGCCAGCAGCCCCCGACGGACCTGGGACACTGAAGCTTTCTTT
v_call: TRBV20-1; j_call: TRBJ2-5; d_call: NA; clone_size: NA; cdr3_aa: CSAGIQTQYF; cdr3_nt: TGCAGTGCTGGAATACAGACCCAGTACTTC
v_call: TRBV7-9; j_call: TRBJ1-2; d_call: NA; clone_size: few; cdr3_aa: CASSSSTVNYGYTF; cdr3_nt: TGTGCCAGCAGCTCCTCTACAGTGAACTATGGCTACACCTTC
v_call: TRBV7-2; j_call: TRBJ2-5; d_call: TRBD1; clone_size: NA; cdr3_aa: CASSLEGTGQETQYF; cdr3_nt: TGTGCCAGCAGCTTAGAAGGGACAGGGCAAGAGACCCAGTACTTC
v_call: TRBV29-1; j_call: TRBJ1-3; d_call: NA; clone_size: many; cdr3_aa: CSVEEAGNTIYF; cdr3_nt: TGCAGCGTTGAAGAGGCGGGAAACACCATATATTTT
v_call: TRBV7-8; j_call: TRBJ2-5; d_call: TRBD1; clone_size: NA; cdr3_aa: CASSFTGGDETQYF; cdr3_nt: TGTGCCAGCAGCTTCACAGGGGGTGATGAGACCCAGTACTTC